A selection of T cell receptor beta chains follows, all from one sample in a study of T cell responses to AZD1222 COVID-19 vaccine. TCRdb's copy holds only in-frame clones and misses some; the assay was immunoSEQ multiplex PCR. This sample has some 130,000 clones, with around 90% found just once. Source: peripheral blood, taken 28 days after the second AZD1222 dose. The source is an adult who received the AZD1222 COVID-19 vaccine. The CDR3 runs from the conserved cysteine through the conserved F or W. The D gene is left open where the match is weak. Not all rows give a size; the values are once, few, many and, for expanded clones, a class.

TRBJ1-1,.,TRBV19,.,CASRRTGSSLNTEAFF,TGTGCCAGTAGGAGAACAGGATCTTCTTTGAACACTGAAGCTTTCTTT
TRBJ2-1,.,TRBV24-1,.,CATSDSELANNEQFF,TGTGCCACCAGTGATTCGGAGCTAGCGAACAATGAGCAGTTCTTC
TRBJ1-1,.,TRBV7-9,.,CASSLGPRQMNTEAFF,TGTGCCAGCAGCTTAGGCCCGCGGCAGATGAACACTGAAGCTTTCTTT
TRBJ1-3,.,TRBV4-2,.,CASSPTLDSSGNTIYF,TGTGCCAGCAGCCCTACACTCGACAGCTCTGGAAACACCATATATTTT
TRBJ2-7,.,TRBV4-2,.,CASSQDVQSEQYF,TGTGCCAGCAGCCAAGATGTTCAGAGCGAGCAGTACTTC
TRBJ1-1,.,TRBV5-6,.,CASSFGGFTEAFF,TGTGCCAGCAGCTTTGGAGGGTTCACTGAAGCTTTCTTT
TRBJ1-1,.,TRBV4-3,.,CASSQDLDGGAFF,TGCGCCAGCAGCCAGGATCTTGACGGGGGAGCTTTCTTT
TRBJ1-3,.,TRBV18,.,CASSPTDGKPLGNTIYF,TGTGCCAGCTCACCAACGGACGGAAAGCCTCTGGGAAACACCATATATTTT
TRBJ2-1,.,TRBV4-2,.,CASSQEGSRLNNEQFF,TGTGCCAGCAGCCAAGAAGGGTCGCGTCTAAACAATGAGCAGTTCTTC
TRBJ1-1,.,TRBV7-9,.,CASSLALGSTEAFF,TGTGCCAGCAGCTTAGCGCTCGGATCTACAGAAGCTTTCTTT
TRBJ1-1,TRBD1,TRBV3-1/TRBV3-2,.,CASSQGRTGRSEAFF,TGTGCCAGCAGCCAAGGTAGGACAGGGAGGTCTGAAGCTTTCTTT
TRBJ1-2,.,TRBV5-5,.,CASSSTTGANYGYTF,TGTGCCAGCAGCTCAACAACAGGAGCTAACTATGGCTACACCTTC
TRBJ2-3,.,TRBV5-8,.,CASGPRGALTDTQYF,TGTGCCAGCGGTCCACGGGGGGCGCTCACAGATACGCAGTATTTT
TRBJ2-6,.,TRBV6-1,.,CASSEAIPGANVLTF,TGTGCCAGCAGTGAAGCGATCCCCGGGGCCAACGTCCTGACTTTC
TRBJ2-3,.,TRBV10-3,.,CAIRGTSSTDTQYF,TGTGCCATCAGGGGGACAAGTAGCACAGATACGCAGTATTTT
TRBJ2-2,.,TRBV11-3,once,CASSLDIWGAKNTGELFF,TGTGCCAGCAGCTTAGACATCTGGGGTGCCAAGAACACCGGGGAGCTGTTTTTT
TRBJ1-1,TRBD1,TRBV28,.,CASSLRGRGKTEAFF,TGTGCCAGCAGTTTAAGGGGGCGGGGGAAAACTGAAGCTTTCTTT
TRBJ2-1,.,TRBV28,.,CASSSLLVGRYGEQFF,TGTGCCAGCAGCTCACTGCTTGTAGGCAGGTATGGTGAGCAGTTCTTC
TRBJ1-1,.,TRBV11-2,.,CASSLPERGHTEAFF,TGTGCCAGCAGCTTACCGGAACGGGGCCACACTGAAGCTTTCTTT
TRBJ1-2,.,TRBV6-2/TRBV6-3,.,CASSYGDYGYTF,TGTGCCAGCAGTTACGGGGACTATGGCTACACCTTC
TRBJ2-3,TRBD1,TRBV12-3/TRBV12-4,once,CASSYRGEDTQYF,TGTGCCAGCAGTTACAGGGGTGAAGATACGCAGTATTTT
TRBJ1-4,.,TRBV5-1,.,CASSPMAGATNEKLFF,TGCGCCAGCAGCCCCATGGCGGGGGCAACTAATGAAAAACTGTTTTTT
TRBJ2-3,TRBD1,TRBV27,.,CASSDWTGGSDTQYF,TGTGCCAGCAGTGACTGGACAGGGGGATCGGATACGCAGTATTTT
TRBJ2-3,TRBD2,TRBV6-6,.,CASKRGAGVGDTQYF,TGTGCCAGCAAAAGGGGAGCGGGGGTGGGAGATACGCAGTATTTT
TRBJ1-1,.,TRBV15,.,CATSRDLGGEKTFF,TGTGCCACCAGCAGAGATCTCGGAGGGGAGAAGACTTTCTTT
TRBJ1-1,.,TRBV14,.,CASSLNRGDPAFF,TGTGCCAGCAGCCTGAACCGAGGGGACCCAGCTTTCTTT
TRBJ1-1,.,TRBV6-2/TRBV6-3,.,CASSKTATEAFF,TGTGCCAGCAGTAAGACGGCGACTGAAGCTTTCTTT
TRBJ2-7,.,TRBV28,.,CASRLTDPYEQYF,TGTGCCAGCAGACTGACGGACCCCTACGAGCAGTACTTC
TRBJ2-4,TRBD1,TRBV6-2/TRBV6-3,.,CASSSDRAKNIQYF,TGTGCCAGCAGTTCGGACAGGGCCAAAAACATTCAGTACTTC
TRBJ1-6,TRBD1,TRBV5-6,.,CASSLYGGGQGAIYSPLHF,TGTGCCAGCAGCTTGTACGGGGGCGGCCAGGGGGCTATTTATTCACCCCTCCACTTT
TRBJ2-7,.,TRBV6-1,.,CASSEAPGLRYEQYF,TGTGCCAGCAGTGAAGCACCTGGGCTCAGATACGAGCAGTACTTC
TRBJ2-7,TRBD2,TRBV5-1,.,CASSSGTSGGPYEQYF,TGCGCCAGCAGCAGCGGGACTAGCGGGGGCCCCTACGAGCAGTACTTC
TRBJ1-1,.,TRBV6-4,.,CASSDQPDSEAFF,TGTGCCAGCAGTGACCAGCCGGACTCTGAAGCTTTCTTT